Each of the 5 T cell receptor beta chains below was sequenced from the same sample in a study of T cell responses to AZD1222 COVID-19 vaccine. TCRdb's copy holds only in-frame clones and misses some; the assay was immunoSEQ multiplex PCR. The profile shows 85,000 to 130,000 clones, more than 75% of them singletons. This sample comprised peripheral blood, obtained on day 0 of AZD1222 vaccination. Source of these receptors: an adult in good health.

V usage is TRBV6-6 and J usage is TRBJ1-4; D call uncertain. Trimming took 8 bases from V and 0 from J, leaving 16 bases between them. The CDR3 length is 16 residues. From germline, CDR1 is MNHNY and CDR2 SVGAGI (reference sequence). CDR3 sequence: CASGNRGYTTNEKLFF. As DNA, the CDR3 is TGTGCCAGCGGGAACCGAGGCTATACAACTAATGAAAAACTGTTTTTT.

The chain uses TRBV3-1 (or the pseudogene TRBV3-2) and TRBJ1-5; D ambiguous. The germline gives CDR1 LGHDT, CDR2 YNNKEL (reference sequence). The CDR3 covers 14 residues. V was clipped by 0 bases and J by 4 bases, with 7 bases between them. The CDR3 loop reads CASSQDPGNQPQHF. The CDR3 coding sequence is TGTGCCAGCAGCCAAGACCCGGGAAATCAGCCCCAGCATTTT.

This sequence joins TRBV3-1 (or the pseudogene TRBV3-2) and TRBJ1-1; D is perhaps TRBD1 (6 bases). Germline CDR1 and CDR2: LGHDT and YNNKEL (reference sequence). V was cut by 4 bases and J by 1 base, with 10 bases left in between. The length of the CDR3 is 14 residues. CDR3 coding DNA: TGTGCCAGCAGCCGAGCGACAGGGAACACTGAAGCTTTCTTT. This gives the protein CASSRATGNTEAFF.

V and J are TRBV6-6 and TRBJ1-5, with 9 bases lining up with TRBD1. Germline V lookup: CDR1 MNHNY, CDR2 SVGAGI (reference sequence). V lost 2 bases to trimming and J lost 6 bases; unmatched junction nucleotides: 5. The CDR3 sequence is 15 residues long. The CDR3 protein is CASSYVQGAGQPQHF. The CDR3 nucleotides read TGTGCCAGCAGTTACGTACAGGGGGCCGGTCAGCCCCAGCATTTT.

CDR3 DNA: TGTGCCAGCAGCTTTGGGTCGGGGAACACTGAAGCTTTCTTT. Translated: CASSFGSGNTEAFF. V is TRBV6-2 or TRBV6-3 and J is TRBJ1-1; D is unresolved. Per the germline V gene, CDR1 is MNHEY and CDR2 is SVGEGT. Trimming cost V 6 bases and J 1 base, with 12 bases left between them. The CDR3 is 14 residues long.